The 7 T cell receptor beta chains below come from one sample, sequenced in a study of regulatory T cells in long-lasting Graves disease. The TCR beta library used iRepertoire HTBI primers with Arm-PCR amplification of CDR3. A single record per CDR3 protein comes from TCRdb applying MiXCR to the multiplex PCR reads. The table records approximately 480,000 distinct CDR3 sequences, roughly 17% of them present only once. Time point of the sample: newly diagnosed GD, antithyroid drugs for less than 3 months. RNA extracted from PBMCs served as the sequencing template. The same data also went into a second study, on T cells in Graves' hyperthyroidism and ophthalmopathy.

Source: peripheral blood mononuclear cells (PBMCs), taken at new diagnosis, from a patient treated with antithyroid drugs. Receptor source: a middle-aged man with Graves disease.

This clonotype was seen at least ten times. The chain is built from TRBV11-1 and TRBJ2-1, with D unclear. V lost 1 base to trimming and J lost 6 bases, with 10 bases between them. Per the germline V gene, CDR1 is SGHAT and CDR2 is FQDESV (reference sequence). The CDR3 totals 14 residues. CDR3 sequence (DNA): TGTGCCAGCAGCTTAGGCCTTAGCAGCAATGAGCAGTTCTTC. Translating gives CASSLGLSSNEQFF.

This clonotype was seen repeatedly, ten times or more. The chain carries TRBV2 and TRBJ2-5; TRBD2 aligns across 7 bases. CDR3 length: 15 residues. V shed 3 bases and J 4 bases; nucleotides not matched to a gene: 8. Germline V gene data show CDR1 as SNHLY and CDR2 as FYNNEI. The CDR3, as DNA: TGTGCCAGCAGTGAGGAAGCGGGAAGGGCAGAGACCCAGTACTTC. As protein: CASSEEAGRAETQYF.

This clonotype showed up just a few times. The gene calls are TRBV10-3 and TRBJ2-1; D ambiguous. CDR3 length: 15 residues. The V gene lost 3 bases and the J gene lost 0 bases, with 9 bases spanning the gap. Germline assignment: CDR1 ENHRY and CDR2 SYGVKD. The CDR3 loop reads CAISEAGSSYNEQFF. The CDR3 nucleotides read TGTGCCATCAGTGAAGCAGGTAGCTCCTACAATGAGCAGTTCTTC.

The gene calls are TRBV9 and TRBJ2-2; the D is unclear. The CDR3 is 16 amino acids. The V and J ends lost 3 bases and 0 bases respectively, with 12 bases between them. Germline V lookup: CDR1 SGDLS, CDR2 YYNGEE. This chain's CDR3 is CASSGRLAANTGELFF. DNA of the CDR3: TGTGCCAGCAGCGGGCGACTGGCCGCGAACACCGGGGAGCTGTTTTTT.

The CDR3 region has the DNA TGTGCCAGCTCACCACCCCCGCCCCACAATGAGCAGTTCTTC. This translates into CASSPPPPHNEQFF. V usage is TRBV18 and J usage is TRBJ2-1, with D hard to call. In germline, CDR1 is KGHSH, CDR2 LQKENI. V lost 0 bases and J 5 bases, leaving 8 bases between the germline ends. The CDR3 runs to 14 residues.

This clonotype appeared many times. The chain recombines TRBV12-3 or TRBV12-4 with TRBJ1-6; 8 bases match TRBD1. The CDR3 spans 14 residues. The V and J ends lost 5 bases and 7 bases, in that order; junction bases with no gene match: 4. This CDR3 is CASSSRGRNSPLHF. In DNA form, the CDR3 reads TGTGCCAGCAGTAGCAGGGGGCGGAATTCACCCCTCCACTTT.

This clonotype was counted many times. This sequence joins TRBV5-1 and TRBJ2-7; TRBD2 matches at 14 bases. CDR3 length: 17 amino acids. CDR1 is SGHRS and CDR2 is YFSETQ in the germline V gene. J was trimmed by 1 base and V by 2 bases; bases with no gene match: 5. In DNA form, the CDR3 reads TGCGCCAGCAGCTTCGGGACTAGCGGGAGAGGGTCCTACGAGCAGTACTTC. Protein product: CASSFGTSGRGSYEQYF.